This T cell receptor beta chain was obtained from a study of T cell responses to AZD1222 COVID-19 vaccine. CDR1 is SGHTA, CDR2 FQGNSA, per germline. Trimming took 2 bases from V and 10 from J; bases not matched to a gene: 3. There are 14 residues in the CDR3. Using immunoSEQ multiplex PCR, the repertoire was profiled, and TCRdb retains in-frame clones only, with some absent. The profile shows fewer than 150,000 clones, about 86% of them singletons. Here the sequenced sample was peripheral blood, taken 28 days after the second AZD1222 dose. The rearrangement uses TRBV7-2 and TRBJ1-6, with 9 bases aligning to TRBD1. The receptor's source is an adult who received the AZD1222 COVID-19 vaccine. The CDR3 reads CASSLRDRESPLHF. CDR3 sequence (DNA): TGTGCCAGCAGCTTAAGGGACAGGGAGTCACCCCTCCACTTT.